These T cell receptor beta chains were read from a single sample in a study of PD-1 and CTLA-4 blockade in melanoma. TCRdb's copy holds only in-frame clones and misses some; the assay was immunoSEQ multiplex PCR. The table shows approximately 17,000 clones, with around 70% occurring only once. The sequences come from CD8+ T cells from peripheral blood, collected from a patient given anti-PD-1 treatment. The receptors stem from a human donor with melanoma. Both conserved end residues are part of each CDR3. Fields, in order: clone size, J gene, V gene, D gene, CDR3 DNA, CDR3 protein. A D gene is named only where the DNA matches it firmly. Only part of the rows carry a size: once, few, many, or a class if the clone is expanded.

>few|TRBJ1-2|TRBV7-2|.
TGTGCCAGCAGCTTAGGCGTCTATGGCTACACCTTC
CASSLGVYGYTF
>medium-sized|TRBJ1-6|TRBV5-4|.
TGTGCCAGCAGCTTGGGAGACCAACTGACGGGGGCCCGACCCCTCCACTTT
CASSLGDQLTGARPLHF
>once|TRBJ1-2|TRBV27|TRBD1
TGTGCCAGCAGTTTCACCCGGGACAGCTACTATGGCTACACCTTC
CASSFTRDSYYGYTF
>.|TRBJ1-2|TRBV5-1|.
TGCGCCAGCAGCCACGTCCCCTGGGGGGACTATGGCTACACCTTC
CASSHVPWGDYGYTF
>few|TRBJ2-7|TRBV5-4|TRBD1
TGTGCCAGCAGCTCGCGGACAGGGGATTTTAACGAGCAGTACTTC
CASSSRTGDFNEQYF
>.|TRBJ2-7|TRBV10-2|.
TGCGCCAGCAGTATGGCATCCACCTACGAGCAGTACTTC
CASSMASTYEQYF
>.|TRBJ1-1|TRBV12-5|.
TGTGCTAGTGGTGCCGGCGCCGCTGGGGCTTTCTTT
CASGAGAAGAFF
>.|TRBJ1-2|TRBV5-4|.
TGTGCCAGCAGCTTAGATCCGCTGACTAACTATGGCTACACCTTC
CASSLDPLTNYGYTF
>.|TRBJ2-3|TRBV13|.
TGTGCCAGCAGCTTAATCCCCTCGGGAGGAGGGGGACAAGATACGCAGTATTTT
CASSLIPSGGGGQDTQYF
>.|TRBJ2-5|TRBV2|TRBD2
TGTGCCAGCAGCGATCCTAGCGGACAAGAGACCCAGTACTTC
CASSDPSGQETQYF
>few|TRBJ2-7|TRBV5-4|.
TGTGCCAGCAGCTCGGACGTTAACTCCTACGAGCAGTACTTC
CASSSDVNSYEQYF
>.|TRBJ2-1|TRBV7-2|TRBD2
TGTGCCAGCAGCTTAGCGCGGGAGAGGGAGCAGTTCTTC
CASSLAREREQFF
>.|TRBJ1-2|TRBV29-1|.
TGCAGCGTTCAATCACAGGGACTTAACTATGGCTACACCTTC
CSVQSQGLNYGYTF
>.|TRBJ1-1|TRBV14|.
TGTGCCAGCAGCCAAGGCACGAAAACTGAAGCTTTCTTT
CASSQGTKTEAFF
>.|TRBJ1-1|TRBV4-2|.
TGTGCCAGCAGCCAAGGCAGAAACACTGAAGCTTTCTTT
CASSQGRNTEAFF
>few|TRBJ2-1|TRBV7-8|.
TGTGCCAGCAGCCTAGCGAAAGGGAGGAACAATGAGCAGTTCTTC
CASSLAKGRNNEQFF
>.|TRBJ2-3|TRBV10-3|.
TGTGCCATCAGTGCTCTGGGGACGCACACAGATACGCAGTATTTT
CAISALGTHTDTQYF
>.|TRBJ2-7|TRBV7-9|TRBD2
TGTGCCAGCAGCTTACCCTGGACTAGCGGGCCGTACGAGCAGTACTTC
CASSLPWTSGPYEQYF
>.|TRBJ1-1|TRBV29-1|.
TGCAGCGTCTTCAGGGGCATGAACACTGAAGCTTTCTTT
CSVFRGMNTEAFF
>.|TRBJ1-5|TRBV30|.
TGTGCCTGGAGGGGGGACGGTATGAGGCAGCCCCAGCATTTT
CAWRGDGMRQPQHF
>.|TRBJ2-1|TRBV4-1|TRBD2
TGCGCCAGCAGCCTACACCCACCGGGACTAGCTAGTAATGAGCAGTTCTTC
CASSLHPPGLASNEQFF
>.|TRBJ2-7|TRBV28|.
TGTGCCAGCAGCGCGAGCCTTCAGGGAAACGAGCAGTACTTC
CASSASLQGNEQYF
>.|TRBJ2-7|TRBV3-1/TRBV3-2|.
TGTGCCAGCAGCCAAGGGGGGGGCGCGGAGCTCGAGCAGTACTTC
CASSQGGGAELEQYF